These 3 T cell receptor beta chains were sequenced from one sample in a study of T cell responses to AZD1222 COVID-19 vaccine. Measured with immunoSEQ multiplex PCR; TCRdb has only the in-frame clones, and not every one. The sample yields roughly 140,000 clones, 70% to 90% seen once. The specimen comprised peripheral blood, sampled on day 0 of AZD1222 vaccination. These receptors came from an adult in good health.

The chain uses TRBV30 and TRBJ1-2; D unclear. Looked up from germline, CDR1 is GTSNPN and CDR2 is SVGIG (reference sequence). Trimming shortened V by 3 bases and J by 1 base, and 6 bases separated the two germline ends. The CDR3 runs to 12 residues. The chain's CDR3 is CAWRRGNYGYTF. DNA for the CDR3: TGTGCCTGGAGGCGGGGTAACTATGGCTACACCTTC.

The CDR3 DNA reads TGTGCCAGCAGCTCACCTCGGGGACTACTTGCTGAAGCTTTCTTT. Its protein is CASSSPRGLLAEAFF. V usage is TRBV5-6 and J usage is TRBJ1-1; D is perhaps TRBD1 (5 bases). V lost 3 bases to trimming and J lost 6 bases, with 18 bases between them. Germline V gene lookup returns CDR1 SGHDT and CDR2 YYEEEE. This CDR3 region has 15 residues.

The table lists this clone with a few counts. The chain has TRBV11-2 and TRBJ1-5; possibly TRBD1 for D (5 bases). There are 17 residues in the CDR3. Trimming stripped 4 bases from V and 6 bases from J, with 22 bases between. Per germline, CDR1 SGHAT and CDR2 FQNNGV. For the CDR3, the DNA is TGTGCCAGCAGCTCCGCAGCCGGGGACTTTCCTCGTCAGCCCCAGCATTTT. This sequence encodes CASSSAAGDFPRQPQHF.